These 14 T cell receptor beta chains were sequenced from one sample in a study of cytomegalovirus exposure and HLA in healthy donors. With 60 Vbeta and 13 Jbeta primers, the PCR was carried out. The protocol was immunoSEQ multiplex PCR, while the TCRdb copy is restricted to in-frame clones and leaves out a portion. The sample has about 200,000 clones, about 78% seen once. Specimen: PBMCs. The receptors originated from a woman in her twenties or thirties in good health and CMV-seronegative.

V usage is TRBV4-2 and J usage is TRBJ2-3; 10 nucleotides line up with TRBD2. Trimming removed 4 bases from V and 2 bases from J; junction bases left unmatched: 6. Germline V gene sequence: CDR1 LGHNA, CDR2 YNFKEQ. This CDR3 is 16 amino acids long. This chain's CDR3 is CASSPRTSGYTDTQYF. CDR3 DNA: TGTGCCAGCAGCCCCCGGACTAGCGGATACACAGATACGCAGTATTTT.

Of note for this clone: The same CDR3 arises from other DNA sequences in this sample as well. The gene calls are TRBV6-5 and TRBJ2-7; the match to TRBD1 covers 11 bases. The germline V gene encodes CDR1 MNHEY and CDR2 SVGAGI. V lost 2 bases, J lost 6 bases, and 3 bases stayed unmatched. The CDR3 has 14 amino acids. The CDR3, as DNA: TGTGCCAGCAGTTACCCGGGACAGGGGGGCGAGCAGTACTTC. This gives the protein CASSYPGQGGEQYF.

This clone has a handful of counts. J is TRBJ1-1 and V is TRBV11-3, with D uncertain. The V end was cut by 1 base, the J end by 0 bases, with 3 bases between. CDR1 and CDR2 from the germline V gene are SGHNT and YENEEA. The CDR3 contains 13 residues. The CDR3 nucleotides read TGTGCCAGCAGCTTAGGCGTGAACACTGAAGCTTTCTTT. Its protein is CASSLGVNTEAFF.

V and J are TRBV7-6 and TRBJ1-5; perhaps TRBD1 as D (6 bases). CDR1 is SGHVS, CDR2 FNYEAQ, per germline. Deletions cut 4 bases from V and 0 bases from J, with 10 bases between. The CDR3 loop spans 15 amino acids. CDR3 region: CASSSVQGSNQPQHF. The DNA of the CDR3 is TGTGCCAGCAGCTCCGTACAGGGTAGCAATCAGCCCCAGCATTTT.

The V call is TRBV4-1, the J call TRBJ1-2, with no clear D. Germline V lookup: CDR1 MGHRA, CDR2 YSYEKL. V lost 5 bases to trimming and J lost 5 bases, with 21 bases between them. The CDR3 covers 16 residues. The CDR3 DNA reads TGCGCCAGCAGCTTTCCGTGGGCCGTCCCTTGGTATGGCTACACCTTC. Its translation is CASSFPWAVPWYGYTF.

Regarding this clone: The sample has other DNA sequences that encode this CDR3 too. The CDR3 here is CASSLRTGGSEQYF. The CDR3 bases are TGCGCCAGCAGCTTGAGGACAGGGGGCTCCGAGCAGTACTTC. This sequence joins TRBV5-1 and TRBJ2-7, with 11 positions matching TRBD1. The CDR3 length is 14 residues. Germline CDR1 reads SGHRS; CDR2 reads YFSETQ. V gave up 1 base and J gave up 6 bases; unmatched junction bases: 3.

This chain connects TRBV30 to TRBJ2-2; tentatively, D is TRBD1 (5 bases). The V and J ends lost 0 bases and 5 bases respectively, with 10 bases between them. In germline, CDR1 is GTSNPN, CDR2 SVGIG (reference sequence). The CDR3 contains 14 residues. The CDR3 sequence: CAWSVKGITGELFF. The CDR3 nucleotides are TGTGCCTGGAGTGTAAAGGGGATTACCGGGGAGCTGTTTTTT.

This clone turned up a few times. The V call is TRBV7-9, the J call TRBJ1-1; D not certain. Trimming left V 4 bases short and J 1 base short, with 13 bases between. The CDR3 covers 15 residues. Germline-derived CDR1 and CDR2 are SEHNR and FQNEAQ (reference sequence). This CDR3 reads CASSSTYWANTEAFF. The CDR3 DNA reads as TGTGCCAGCAGCTCGACCTATTGGGCGAACACTGAAGCTTTCTTT. Full variable domain (remainder filled in from reference TRBV7-9 and TRBJ1-1): DTGVSQNPRHKITKRGQNVTFRCDPISEHNRLYWYRQTLGQGPEFLTYFQNEAQLEKSRLLSDRFSAERPKGSFSTLEIQRTEQGDSAMYLCASSSTYWANTEAFFGQGTRLTVV.

The chain employs TRBV7-9 and TRBJ1-6, with TRBD1 identical over 10 bases. The CDR3 extends over 15 amino acids. After removal of 6 bases from V and 10 bases from J, the junction contained 9 bases not matched to a gene. The germline gives CDR1 SEHNR, CDR2 FQNEAQ (reference sequence). CDR3 sequence: CASRAATGGGSPLHF. CDR3 in DNA: TGTGCCAGCAGGGCAGCGACAGGGGGCGGCTCACCCCTCCACTTT.

The V and J genes are TRBV11-2 and TRBJ2-7, with D possibly TRBD2 on 5 matching bases. The CDR3 has 14 amino acids. Trimming shortened V by 5 bases and J by 5 bases, and 16 bases separated the two germline ends. Germline lookup yields CDR1 SGHAT and CDR2 FQNNGV. The CDR3 bases are TGTGCCAGCAGCCCCCGCAACGGGAATCACGAGCAGTACTTC. Protein product: CASSPRNGNHEQYF.

The chain employs TRBV19 and TRBJ1-1, with 8 bases identical to TRBD1. Germline V gene data show CDR1 as LNHDA and CDR2 as SQIVND (reference sequence). With 0 bases clipped from V and 0 bases from J, the junction kept 3 bases outside the gene matches. The CDR3 sequence is 16 residues long. CDR3 DNA: TGTGCCAGTAGTATAGAACGACAGGGGATGAACACTGAAGCTTTCTTT. It yields the protein CASSIERQGMNTEAFF.

The chain has TRBV6-1 and TRBJ2-7, with D hard to call. Trimming cost V 3 bases and J 2 bases, with 5 bases left between them. Germline values: CDR1 MNHNS, CDR2 SASEGT. The CDR3 length is 12 residues. DNA of the CDR3: TGTGCCAGCAGTGACAGTGCCTACGAGCAGTACTTC. Translated: CASSDSAYEQYF.

The chain couples TRBV28 to TRBJ1-1; D ambiguous. Trimming shortened V by 6 bases and J by 7 bases, and 9 bases separated the two germline ends. This CDR3 is built from 11 residues. Looked up from germline, CDR1 is MDHEN and CDR2 is SYDVKM. CDR3 sequence (DNA): TGTGCCAGCAGCTACTCGCGTGAAGCTTTCTTT. Translation gives CASSYSREAFF.

Only a few counts were recorded for this clone. The chain links TRBV11-2 to TRBJ2-7, with 10 nucleotides matching TRBD2. Trimming took 0 bases from V and 5 from J; bases not matched to a gene: 7. CDR1 is SGHAT, CDR2 FQNNGV, per germline. This CDR3 is built from 16 residues. CDR3 nucleotides: TGTGCCAGCAGCTTAGATCTAGCTAGCGGGAGCCACGAGCAGTACTTC. This codes for CASSLDLASGSHEQYF.